One sample yielded the 22 T cell receptor beta chains listed below, sequenced in a study of blood T cell repertoires in COVID-19. Profiled with immunoSEQ multiplex PCR; TCRdb holds only in-frame clones, not every one. The top ten clones hold around 5% of a sample with about 80,000 clones, 60% to 75% of them seen once. Sequenced input: peripheral blood. These receptors were collected from a man aged 45-60 years with active or convalescent COVID-19.

This chain joins TRBV30 and TRBJ1-1; D perhaps matches TRBD1 (6 bases). Germline assignment: CDR1 GTSNPN and CDR2 SVGIG (reference sequence). The V and J ends lost 4 bases and 4 bases respectively, with 19 bases between them. The CDR3 has 15 amino acids. CDR3 in amino acids: CAWNPGRGGVTEAFF. The CDR3 DNA reads as TGTGCCTGGAACCCCGGAAGGGGGGGGGTCACTGAAGCTTTCTTT.

This sequence joins TRBV28 and TRBJ1-3; unclear D gene. V dropped 7 bases and J dropped 0 bases, with 13 bases sitting between them. Looked up from germline, CDR1 is MDHEN and CDR2 is SYDVKM. This CDR3 spans 15 amino acids. In DNA, the CDR3 is TGTGCCAGCAAGGAGGTCTGGAGCTCTGGAAACACCATATATTTT. This sequence encodes CASKEVWSSGNTIYF. Looking up the rest from reference TRBV28 and TRBJ1-3 gives the full variable domain: DVKVTQSSRYLVKRTGEKVFLECVQDMDHENMFWYRQDPGLGLRLIYFSYDVKMKEKGDIPEGYSVSREKKERFSLILESASTNQTSMYLCASKEVWSSGNTIYFGEGSWLTVV.

V and J are TRBV29-1 and TRBJ2-1; D might be TRBD2 (6 bases). The CDR3 extends over 12 amino acids. Germline loops: CDR1 SQVTM, CDR2 ANQGSEA. The V end was cut by 5 bases, the J end by 9 bases, with 14 bases between. The CDR3 DNA follows: TGCAGCGTTCGGCGGGGCTTTGGTGAGCAGTTCTTC. Translation gives CSVRRGFGEQFF.

The chain uses TRBV7-2 and TRBJ2-3, with 11 bases fitting TRBD2. The ends lost 3 bases at V and 5 bases at J; junction bases unmatched: 7. This CDR3 is built from 16 residues. Germline V CDR1 and CDR2: SGHTA, FQGNSA. This CDR3 is CASSLQLAGVGDTQYF. The CDR3 region has the DNA TGTGCCAGCAGCTTGCAACTAGCGGGGGTGGGAGATACGCAGTATTTT.

The rearrangement links TRBV18 to TRBJ2-7, with D possibly matching TRBD2 (6 bases). The CDR3 runs to 12 residues. In germline, CDR1 is KGHSH, CDR2 LQKENI. V dropped 6 bases and J dropped 10 bases, with 16 bases sitting between them. The CDR3 protein is CASSREEGSQYF. The DNA for the CDR3 is TGTGCCAGCTCCAGGGAGGAAGGGAGTCAGTACTTC.

This clone was seen once. The rearrangement links TRBV6-1 to TRBJ2-5; 10 bases fit TRBD1. Germline CDR1 MNHNS, CDR2 SASEGT. The CDR3 loop spans 16 amino acids. The V gene end was trimmed by 0 bases and the J gene end by 5 bases; junction bases not matched to a gene: 6. In DNA, the CDR3 is TGTGCCAGCAGTGAAGCGGGGGGACAGGGGTGGGAGACCCAGTACTTC. Protein: CASSEAGGQGWETQYF.

The chain uses TRBV29-1 and TRBJ2-7, with 9 bases lining up with TRBD1. Germline CDR1 reads SQVTM; CDR2 reads ANQGSEA. The CDR3 spans 12 residues. The V segment lost 7 bases and the J segment 7 bases; nucleotides outside the gene matches: 8. CDR3 loop: CSASTGGGEQYF. The DNA for the CDR3 is TGCAGCGCTTCGACAGGGGGGGGAGAGCAGTACTTC.

In its sample, this clone was seen a few times. The rearrangement joins TRBV10-1 to TRBJ1-5, with 10 bases fitting TRBD1. Per germline, CDR1 WNHNN and CDR2 SYGVQD (reference sequence). This CDR3 has 15 amino acids. Trimming removed 2 bases from V and 4 bases from J; junction bases left unmatched: 2. This CDR3 reads CASSEPGQGNQPQHF. Written as DNA, the CDR3 is TGCGCCAGCAGTGAGCCGGGACAGGGGAATCAGCCCCAGCATTTT.

V is TRBV5-1 and J is TRBJ1-1; 7 nucleotides agree with TRBD1. The CDR3 spans 15 residues. The V gene end was trimmed by 3 bases and the J gene end by 3 bases; junction bases not matched to a gene: 8. Germline V gives CDR1 SGHRS, CDR2 YFSETQ. This CDR3 reads CASSSNRGSDTEAFF. Here the CDR3 DNA reads TGCGCCAGCAGCTCGAACAGGGGTTCGGACACTGAAGCTTTCTTT. The full variable domain, completed using reference TRBV5-1 and TRBJ1-1, is KAGVTQTPRYLIKTRGQQVTLSCSPISGHRSVSWYQQTPGQGLQFLFEYFSETQRNKGNFPGRFSGRQFSNSRSEMNVSTLELGDSALYLCASSSNRGSDTEAFFGQGTRLTVV.

This clone was detected a few times. The chain couples TRBV19 to TRBJ1-5; D is unresolved. The CDR3 sequence is 13 residues long. CDR1 and CDR2 (germline): LNHDA, SQIVND (reference sequence). The germline V and J ends were trimmed by 7 bases and 3 bases, with 10 bases remaining between them. Written as DNA, the CDR3 is TGTGCCAGTACCCAACACATCAATCAGCCCCAGCATTTT. Its protein product is CASTQHINQPQHF.

The chain recombines TRBV11-3 with TRBJ2-6, with D possibly being TRBD1 (6 bases). V was pared by 2 bases and J by 1 base, with 15 bases between. The CDR3 totals 18 residues. Germline assignment: CDR1 SGHNT and CDR2 YENEEA. The CDR3 coding sequence is TGTGCCAGCAGCTTAAGAACAGGGTCTCGGTCTGGGGCCAACGTCCTGACTTTC. Protein: CASSLRTGSRSGANVLTF.

CDR3 loop: CASSQDPPNLRETQYF. The CDR3 bases are TGTGCCAGCAGCCAAGATCCCCCTAACCTGCGAGAGACCCAGTACTTC. This sequence joins TRBV4-2 and TRBJ2-5; unclear D gene. V gave up 0 bases and J gave up 4 bases, with 15 bases separating them. Germline-derived CDR1 and CDR2 are LGHNA and YNFKEQ. The CDR3 is 16 residues long.

The chain has TRBV10-2 and TRBJ2-3; TRBD2 aligns across 8 bases. There are 18 residues in the CDR3. In germline, CDR1 is WSHSY, CDR2 SAAADI. Trimming took 4 bases from V and 0 from J; bases not matched to a gene: 12. The CDR3 sequence: CASSVIAGTARSTDTQYF. The CDR3 region has the DNA TGCGCCAGCAGTGTTATAGCGGGAACTGCACGTAGCACAGATACGCAGTATTTT.

The V gene is TRBV12-5, the J gene TRBJ1-2; 10 nucleotides align to TRBD1. CDR1 and CDR2 from the germline V gene are LGHNT and FRNRAP. With 0 bases clipped from V and 7 bases from J, the junction kept 17 bases outside the gene matches. The CDR3 runs 19 residues. The CDR3 sequence: CASGLVQGQGHRYGGGYTF. The CDR3 DNA reads as TGTGCTAGTGGTTTGGTACAGGGACAGGGGCATCGCTATGGGGGTGGCTACACCTTC.

The chain recombines TRBV5-1 with TRBJ2-3; 11 nucleotides match TRBD2. The V gene end was trimmed by 3 bases and the J gene end by 4 bases; junction bases not matched to a gene: 7. CDR3 length equals 16 residues. Germline V lookup: CDR1 SGHRS, CDR2 YFSETQ. The CDR3 sequence: CASSSGLAGGSDTQYF. The CDR3 DNA reads as TGCGCCAGCAGCTCTGGACTAGCGGGTGGGTCAGATACGCAGTATTTT.

The V gene is TRBV6-5, the J gene TRBJ1-1; 7 bases are a match to TRBD1. This CDR3 contains 15 residues. Germline loops: CDR1 MNHEY, CDR2 SVGAGI. J lost 0 bases, V lost 5 bases, and 6 bases had no gene match. CDR3 nucleotide sequence: TGTGCCAGCAGTCTACAGGGGCCCTTGAACACTGAAGCTTTCTTT. Protein: CASSLQGPLNTEAFF.

This chain uses TRBV7-8 with TRBJ2-1; TRBD2 matches at 9 bases. The CDR3 has 16 amino acids. The V segment lost 2 bases and the J segment 2 bases; nucleotides outside the gene matches: 4. Germline V gene lookup returns CDR1 SGHVS and CDR2 FQNEAQ. Here the CDR3 DNA reads TGTGCCAGCAGCTTATACGGCGGGGGGGCCTACAATGAGCAGTTCTTC. This translates into CASSLYGGGAYNEQFF.

This clone occurred once. CDR3 residues: CASGQGGNEQFF. The CDR3 nucleotides are TGTGCCAGCGGTCAGGGGGGCAATGAGCAGTTCTTC. V usage is TRBV7-3 and J usage is TRBJ2-1, with TRBD1 as a possible D gene (7 bases). The V gene lost 8 bases and the J gene lost 6 bases, with 11 bases spanning the gap. Germline CDR1 reads SGHTA; CDR2 reads FQGTGA. This CDR3 contains 12 residues.

The CDR3 here is CASSFRGRGNSPLHF. The CDR3 DNA is TGTGCCAGCAGCTTCAGGGGGCGAGGTAATTCACCCCTCCACTTT. The V call is TRBV11-2, the J call TRBJ1-6; 8 nucleotides align to TRBD1. The CDR3 length is 15 residues. Germline assignment: CDR1 SGHAT and CDR2 FQNNGV. Trimming cost V 3 bases and J 6 bases; bases outside gene matches: 4.

This clone was counted only a few times. The chain couples TRBV9 to TRBJ2-1, with TRBD2 matching over 7 bases. V shed 1 base and J 14 bases; nucleotides not matched to a gene: 12. CDR1 and CDR2 (germline): SGDLS, YYNGEE. The CDR3 is 14 amino acids. CDR3 amino acids: CASSVSPLLAVKFF. The CDR3 DNA reads TGTGCCAGCAGCGTAAGCCCCCTTCTAGCGGTTAAGTTCTTC.

This clone was found a few times. The V gene is TRBV23-1, the J gene TRBJ2-7; 12 positions match TRBD1. TRBV23-1 is known as an ORF, though its function is uncertain. This CDR3 contains 16 residues. The V and J ends lost 4 bases and 4 bases, in that order; junction bases with no gene match: 8. The CDR3 here is CASSPPGTGGRYEQYF. CDR3 sequence (DNA): TGCGCCAGCAGTCCCCCCGGGACAGGGGGCAGGTACGAGCAGTACTTC.

The V gene is TRBV13, the J gene TRBJ2-7; D remains ambiguous. V gave up 0 bases and J gave up 3 bases, with 6 bases separating them. This CDR3 is 13 amino acids long. Germline V gene sequence: CDR1 PRHDT, CDR2 FYEKMQ (reference sequence). The CDR3 sequence: CASSLGGSYEQYF. The CDR3 coding sequence is TGTGCCAGCAGCTTAGGTGGCAGCTACGAGCAGTACTTC.